Sequencing of this T cell receptor (beta chain) was carried out in a study of immune evolution from preneoplasia to lung adenocarcinoma. The V end was cut by 0 bases, the J end by 6 bases, with 11 bases between. This CDR3 region has 14 residues. From germline, CDR1 is MNHEY and CDR2 SVGAGI. Using immunoSEQ multiplex PCR, the repertoire was profiled, and TCRdb retains in-frame clones only, with some absent. This sample carries about 6,300 clones, approximately 80% of them seen once, and the ten largest clones take about 7.9%. Each case's diagnosis was confirmed by two pathologists on H&E. The V call is TRBV6-5, the J call TRBJ1-1; perhaps TRBD1 as D (5 bases). The TCR was taken from a donor at least 70 years old with lung adenocarcinoma. Sequenced: FFPE lung adenocarcinoma in situ tissue. Here the CDR3 reads CASSYSGATAEAFF. CDR3 sequence (DNA): TGTGCCAGCAGTTACTCTGGGGCAACCGCTGAAGCTTTCTTT.